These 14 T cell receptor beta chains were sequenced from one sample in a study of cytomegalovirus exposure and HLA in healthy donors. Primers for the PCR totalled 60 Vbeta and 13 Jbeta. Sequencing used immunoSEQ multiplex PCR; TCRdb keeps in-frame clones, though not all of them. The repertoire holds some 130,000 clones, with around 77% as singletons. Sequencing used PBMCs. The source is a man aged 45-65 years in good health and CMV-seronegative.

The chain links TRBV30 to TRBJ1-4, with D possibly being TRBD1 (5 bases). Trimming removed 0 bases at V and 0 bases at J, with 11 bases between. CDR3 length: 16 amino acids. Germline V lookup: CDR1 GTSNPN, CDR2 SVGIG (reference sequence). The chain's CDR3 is CAWSVILGATNEKLFF. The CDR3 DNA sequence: TGTGCCTGGAGTGTAATCCTAGGGGCAACTAATGAAAAACTGTTTTTT.

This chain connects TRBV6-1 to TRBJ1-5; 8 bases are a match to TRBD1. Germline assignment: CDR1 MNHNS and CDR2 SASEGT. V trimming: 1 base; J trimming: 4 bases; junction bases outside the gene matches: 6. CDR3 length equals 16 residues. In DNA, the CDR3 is TGTGCCAGCAGTGAAGAGGACAGGGCTGGAAATCAGCCCCAGCATTTT. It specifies CASSEEDRAGNQPQHF.

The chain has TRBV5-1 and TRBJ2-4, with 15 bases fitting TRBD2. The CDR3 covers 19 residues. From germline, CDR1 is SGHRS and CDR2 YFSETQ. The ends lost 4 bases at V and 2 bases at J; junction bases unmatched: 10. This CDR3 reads CASSTNPGLAGGSKNIQYF. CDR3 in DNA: TGCGCCAGCAGCACCAACCCGGGACTAGCGGGAGGCTCCAAAAACATTCAGTACTTC.

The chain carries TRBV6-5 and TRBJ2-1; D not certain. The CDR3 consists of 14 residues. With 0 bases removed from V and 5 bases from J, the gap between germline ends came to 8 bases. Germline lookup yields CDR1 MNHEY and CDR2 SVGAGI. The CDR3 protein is CASSYSRGNNEQFF. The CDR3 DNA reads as TGTGCCAGCAGTTACTCGAGAGGTAACAATGAGCAGTTCTTC.

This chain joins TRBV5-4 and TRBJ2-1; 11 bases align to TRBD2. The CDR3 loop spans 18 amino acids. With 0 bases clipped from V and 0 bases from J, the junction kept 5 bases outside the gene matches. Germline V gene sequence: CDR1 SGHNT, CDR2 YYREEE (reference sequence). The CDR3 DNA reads TGTGCCAGCAGCTTGGCTTTAGCGGGAGGGGGCTCCTACAATGAGCAGTTCTTC. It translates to CASSLALAGGGSYNEQFF.

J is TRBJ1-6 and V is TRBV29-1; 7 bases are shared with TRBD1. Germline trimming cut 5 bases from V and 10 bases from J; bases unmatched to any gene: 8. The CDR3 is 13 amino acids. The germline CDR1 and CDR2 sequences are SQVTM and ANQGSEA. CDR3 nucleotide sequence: TGCAGCGTTCAACAGGGGTTAGGATCACCCCTCCACTTT. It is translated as CSVQQGLGSPLHF.

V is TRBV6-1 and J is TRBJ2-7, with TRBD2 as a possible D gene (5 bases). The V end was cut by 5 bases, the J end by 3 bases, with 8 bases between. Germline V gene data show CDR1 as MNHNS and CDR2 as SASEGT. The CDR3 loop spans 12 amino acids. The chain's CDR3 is CASSNRDYEQYF. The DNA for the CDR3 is TGTGCCAGCAGTAACCGGGACTACGAGCAGTACTTC.

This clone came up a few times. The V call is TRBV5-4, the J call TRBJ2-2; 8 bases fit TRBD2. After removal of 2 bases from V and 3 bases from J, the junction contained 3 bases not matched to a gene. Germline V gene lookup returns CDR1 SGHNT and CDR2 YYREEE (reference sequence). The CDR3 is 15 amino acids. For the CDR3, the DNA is TGTGCCAGCAGCTTAGGACTAGCCTACACCGGGGAGCTGTTTTTT. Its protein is CASSLGLAYTGELFF.

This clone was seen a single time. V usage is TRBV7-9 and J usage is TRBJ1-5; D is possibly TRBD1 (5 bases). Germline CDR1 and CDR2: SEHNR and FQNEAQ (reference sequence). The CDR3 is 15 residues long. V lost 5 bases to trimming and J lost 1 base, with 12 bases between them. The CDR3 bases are TGTGCCAGCAGCCCCCGCGGGGACAGCAATCAGCCCCAGCATTTT. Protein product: CASSPRGDSNQPQHF.

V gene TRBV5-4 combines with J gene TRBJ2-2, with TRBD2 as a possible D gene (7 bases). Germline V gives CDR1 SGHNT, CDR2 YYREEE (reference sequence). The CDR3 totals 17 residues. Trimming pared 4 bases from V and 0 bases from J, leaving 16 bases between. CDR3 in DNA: TGTGCCAGCAGCCCGCTTCAGGGGAGGGCGAACACCGGGGAGCTGTTTTTT. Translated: CASSPLQGRANTGELFF.

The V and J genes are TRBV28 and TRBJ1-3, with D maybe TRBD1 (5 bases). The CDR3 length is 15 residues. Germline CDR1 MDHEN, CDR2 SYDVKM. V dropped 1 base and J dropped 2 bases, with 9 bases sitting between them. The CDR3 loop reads CASSLFRRAGNTIYF. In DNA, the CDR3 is TGTGCCAGCAGTTTATTTCGCAGGGCTGGAAACACCATATATTTT.

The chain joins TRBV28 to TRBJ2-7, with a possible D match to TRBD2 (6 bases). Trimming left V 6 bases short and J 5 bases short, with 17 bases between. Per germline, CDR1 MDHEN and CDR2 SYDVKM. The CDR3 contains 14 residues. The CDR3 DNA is TGTGCCAGCAGCCGCGGGACTCCGTCCGACGAGCAGTACTTC. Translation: CASSRGTPSDEQYF.

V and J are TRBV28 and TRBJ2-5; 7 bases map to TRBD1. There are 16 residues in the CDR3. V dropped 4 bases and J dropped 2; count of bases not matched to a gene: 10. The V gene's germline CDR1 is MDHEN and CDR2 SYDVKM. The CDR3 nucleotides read TGTGCCAGCAGTTCCCCCAGGACAGGAACTCAAGAGACCCAGTACTTC. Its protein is CASSSPRTGTQETQYF.

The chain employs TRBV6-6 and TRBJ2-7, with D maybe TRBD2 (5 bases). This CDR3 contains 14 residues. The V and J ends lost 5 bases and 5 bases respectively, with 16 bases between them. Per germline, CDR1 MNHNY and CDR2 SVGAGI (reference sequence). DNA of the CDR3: TGTGCCAGCAGTCAACTAGGTAGTCTCGACGAGCAGTACTTC. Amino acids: CASSQLGSLDEQYF.